The rows below give T cell receptor beta chains drawn from one sample of a study of T cell responses to AZD1222 COVID-19 vaccine. Some clones are missing from TCRdb's copy, which holds only in-frame ones; the method was immunoSEQ multiplex PCR. This sample has about 150,000 clones, with around nine tenths found just once. This sample comprised peripheral blood, obtained 28 days after the second AZD1222 dose. Receptors originate from an adult who received the AZD1222 COVID-19 vaccine. Each CDR3 is given with its conserved first and last residue. The D gene is left open where the match is weak. A row's size may be missing; if present it is once, few, many or a size class.

j_gene,abundance,d_gene,v_gene,CDR3nt,CDR3aa
TRBJ1-1,once,TRBD1,TRBV7-9,TGTGCCAGCAGCCGCGGCAGGGGGCGAATATCCGCGAGAGCTTTCTTT,CASSRGRGRISARAFF
TRBJ2-7,NA,TRBD1,TRBV19,TGTGCCAGTTCCGGGACAGGGGCATGGGAGCAGTACTTC,CASSGTGAWEQYF
TRBJ1-6,NA,TRBD1,TRBV4-2,TGTGCCAGCAGCCAAGACCTTATAGGACAGGGGGCTAAAAAAGGGTCACCCCTCCACTTT,CASSQDLIGQGAKKGSPLHF
TRBJ2-1,NA,TRBD2,TRBV6-2/TRBV6-3,TGTGCCAGCAGCCTGGCGGGAGGACCCTACAATGAGCAGTTCTTC,CASSLAGGPYNEQFF
TRBJ1-5,NA,TRBD1,TRBV6-2/TRBV6-3,TGTGCCAGCAGTAAACAGGGGAATCAGCCCCAGCATTTT,CASSKQGNQPQHF
TRBJ2-5,NA,TRBD2,TRBV27,TGTGCCAGCAGTTTCTCATACCTTAGGACTAGCGGGGGCCAAGAGACCCAGTACTTC,CASSFSYLRTSGGQETQYF
TRBJ2-5,NA,NA,TRBV5-1,TGCGCCAGCAGCTCCACCCGTGGGAGCCAGTACTTC,CASSSTRGSQYF
TRBJ1-4,NA,NA,TRBV28,TGTGCCAGCATGAGACCCCTTAATGAAAAACTGTTTTTT,CASMRPLNEKLFF
TRBJ2-7,NA,TRBD1,TRBV11-3,TGTGCCAGCAGCCCGGGGACAGGGGACCCCTACGAGCAGTACTTC,CASSPGTGDPYEQYF
TRBJ1-2,NA,NA,TRBV28,TGTGCCAGCAGTACTAATCACTATGGCTACACCTTC,CASSTNHYGYTF
TRBJ2-7,NA,NA,TRBV20-1,TGCAGTGCTAGTATTCCAGGAGCCTACGAGCAGTACTTC,CSASIPGAYEQYF
TRBJ2-2,once,NA,TRBV7-3,TGTGCCAGCAGCTTAGGCGGGTATAACACCGGGGAGCTGTTTTTT,CASSLGGYNTGELFF
TRBJ2-1,NA,NA,TRBV27,TGTGCCAGCAGTTTATCGCTAGTCTACAATGAGCAGTTCTTC,CASSLSLVYNEQFF
TRBJ2-1,NA,NA,TRBV28,TGTGCCAGCAGTAGGGGACTCGGGAGCTCCTACAATGAGCAGTTCTTC,CASSRGLGSSYNEQFF
TRBJ1-3,once,NA,TRBV30,TGTGCCTGGAGTCCACGAGGTCGGGGGTCCTCTGGAAACACCATATATTTT,CAWSPRGRGSSGNTIYF
TRBJ1-1,once,NA,TRBV9,TGTGCCAGCAGCGTAGAACAGGTATCGGCTCGGGCTTTCTTT,CASSVEQVSARAFF
TRBJ1-2,NA,NA,TRBV6-5,TGTGCCAGCAGCCTGATCGGGAACTATGGCTACACCTTC,CASSLIGNYGYTF
TRBJ1-1,NA,NA,TRBV30,TGTGCCTGGAGTGTACGGAGGACTGAAGCTTTCTTT,CAWSVRRTEAFF
TRBJ2-1,NA,NA,TRBV6-5,TGTGCCAGCCGAAGGGTCTCCTACAATGAGCAGTTCTTC,CASRRVSYNEQFF
TRBJ2-1,NA,NA,TRBV21-1,TGTGCCAGCAGCCCCGTAGGGCTAGGACTAGCGGGAGTCAGGTCCTACAATGAGCAGTTCTTC,CASSPVGLGLAGVRSYNEQFF
TRBJ1-1,NA,NA,TRBV6-1,TGTGCCAGCAGTGACGATCCACGAGGGGCTGAAGCTTTCTTT,CASSDDPRGAEAFF
TRBJ2-4,NA,NA,TRBV5-8,TGTGCCAGCAGCTCCGGGACAACGACGAGGGACATTCAGTACTTC,CASSSGTTTRDIQYF
TRBJ1-3,NA,NA,TRBV7-9,TGTGCCAGCAGGAAACTTTTCTCTGGAAACACCATATATTTT,CASRKLFSGNTIYF
TRBJ1-1,NA,NA,TRBV30,TGTGCCCAAGGGAGGGAGATGAACACTGAAGCTTTCTTT,CAQGREMNTEAFF
TRBJ1-2,NA,NA,TRBV30,TGTGCCTGGACAAGGAATTTCCTTCTCGGCTACACCTTC,CAWTRNFLLGYTF
TRBJ2-7,few,TRBD2,TRBV14,TGTGCCAGCAGCCAAGCCCTGGGACTAGACCTCTACGAGCAGTACTTC,CASSQALGLDLYEQYF
TRBJ1-2,NA,NA,TRBV30,TGTGCCTGGACAGCCGGTAACTATGGCTACACCTTC,CAWTAGNYGYTF
TRBJ2-1,NA,TRBD2,TRBV19,TGTGCCAGTAGTATGGGACTAGCGGGAAACGGTTACAATGAGCAGTTCTTC,CASSMGLAGNGYNEQFF
TRBJ1-4,NA,NA,TRBV7-9,TGTGCCAGCAGCGTCTCAAGTGCAACTAATGAAAAACTGTTTTTT,CASSVSSATNEKLFF
TRBJ1-5,NA,NA,TRBV25-1,TGTGCCAGCATGGATGGGGCGGGCAGTCAGCCCCAGCATTTT,CASMDGAGSQPQHF
TRBJ2-5,NA,NA,TRBV3-1/TRBV3-2,TGTGCCAGCAGCCTTCAAGAGACCCAGTACTTC,CASSLQETQYF
TRBJ2-7,NA,NA,TRBV27,TGTGCCAGCAGTTTATCGGGCAGTCCCGTGTCGGAGCAGTACTTC,CASSLSGSPVSEQYF
TRBJ1-2,NA,TRBD1,TRBV4-3,TGCGCCAGCAGCCAATCTCCGGGACAGGGGAACTATGGCTACACCTTC,CASSQSPGQGNYGYTF
TRBJ2-1,NA,TRBD2,TRBV19,TGTGCCAGTATAGGCGGGAGCATCAATGAGCAGTTCTTC,CASIGGSINEQFF
TRBJ2-7,NA,TRBD2,TRBV28,TGTGCCAGCAGTTCCGGGACTACGGGCGAGCAGTACTTC,CASSSGTTGEQYF
TRBJ2-1,NA,NA,TRBV9,TGTGCCAGCAGCGTAGCGGGTTTGGACCTGGATGAGCAGTTCTTC,CASSVAGLDLDEQFF
TRBJ2-1,NA,TRBD2,TRBV2,TGTGCCAGCAGTGAAGCGCGGCTAGCGGGAGACAATGAGCAGTTCTTC,CASSEARLAGDNEQFF
TRBJ1-5,NA,TRBD1,TRBV3-1/TRBV3-2,TGTGCCAGCAGCCCCCGGGACAGTTATCAGCCCCAGCATTTT,CASSPRDSYQPQHF
TRBJ2-2,NA,TRBD2,TRBV5-6,TGTGCCAGCAGCTCTAGCGGGAGGTCCCCCGGGGAGCTGTTTTTT,CASSSSGRSPGELFF
TRBJ2-5,few,NA,TRBV19,TGTGCCAGTAGGTCGGGGTCCCGTCGGGAGACCCAGTACTTC,CASRSGSRRETQYF
TRBJ2-5,NA,NA,TRBV3-1/TRBV3-2,TGTGCCAGCAGCCACCCCCAGGGCCACCAAGAGACCCAGTACTTC,CASSHPQGHQETQYF
TRBJ2-3,NA,TRBD2,TRBV9,TGTGCCAGCAGCCCCTCGACTAGCCCTAGCACAGATACGCAGTATTTT,CASSPSTSPSTDTQYF
TRBJ2-1,NA,NA,TRBV6-5,TGTGCCAGCAGCGGGACACCCTACAATGAGCAGTTCTTC,CASSGTPYNEQFF
TRBJ1-2,NA,NA,TRBV18,TGTGCCAGCTCGCAGGACAGTTCTAACTATGGCTACACCTTC,CASSQDSSNYGYTF
TRBJ2-1,NA,NA,TRBV20-1,TGCAGTGCTAGTGACATGGGCGACAATGAGCAGTTCTTC,CSASDMGDNEQFF
TRBJ1-1,NA,TRBD1,TRBV9,TGTGCCAGCAGCGTAGCAGGGGGCGCGAACACTGAAGCTTTCTTT,CASSVAGGANTEAFF
TRBJ2-7,NA,NA,TRBV7-7,TGTGCTAGCAGCTTAGCGAAGGGAATACACTACGAGCAGTACTTC,CASSLAKGIHYEQYF
TRBJ2-2,NA,NA,TRBV6-5,TGTGCCAGCAGTTACGGATACCAGCGGGCGGGGGAGCTGTTTTTT,CASSYGYQRAGELFF
TRBJ2-5,NA,TRBD1,TRBV5-6,TGTGCCAGCAGCAGTAGACAGGGCGCAGAGACCCAGTACTTC,CASSSRQGAETQYF
TRBJ1-4,NA,TRBD1,TRBV30,TGTGCCTGGAGTCGGGGACAGGGATATGAAAAACTGTTTTTT,CAWSRGQGYEKLFF
TRBJ1-2,NA,NA,TRBV4-3,TGCGCCAGCAGCCAAGACGTCCCGGCACAGCTCTATGGCTACACCTTC,CASSQDVPAQLYGYTF
TRBJ1-5,NA,NA,TRBV6-5,TGTGCCAGCAGTTACTCTGGGGAGAATAATCAGCCCCAGCATTTT,CASSYSGENNQPQHF
TRBJ2-7,NA,NA,TRBV6-1,TGTGCCAGCAGTGACAACTACGAGCAGTACTTC,CASSDNYEQYF
TRBJ2-3,NA,TRBD2,TRBV6-5,TGTGCCAGCAGGCGGTGGGAGGGAGGCACAGATACGCAGTATTTT,CASRRWEGGTDTQYF
TRBJ2-1,NA,NA,TRBV7-2,TGTGCCAGCAGCTTACCGTACGCGCAAGGGGGCAATGAGCAGTTCTTC,CASSLPYAQGGNEQFF
TRBJ2-1,NA,TRBD2,TRBV7-2,TGTGCCAGCGGTAGTGGGGGACTAGCAGCCAATGAGCAGTTCTTC,CASGSGGLAANEQFF
TRBJ2-7,NA,TRBD2,TRBV2,TGTGCCAGCAGCCCCGGACTAGACCGCGAGCAGTACTTC,CASSPGLDREQYF